A single sample is the source of the 22 T cell receptor beta chains below, sequenced in a study of blood T cell repertoires in COVID-19. Assay used: immunoSEQ multiplex PCR; TCRdb lists only in-frame clones, some missing. This table holds roughly 190,000 clones, less than 95% found once. Sequenced input: peripheral blood. These receptors were obtained from a man aged 30 to 45 with COVID-19, enrolled during active disease.

This sequence joins TRBV12-5 and TRBJ2-3, with 7 positions matching TRBD1. From germline, CDR1 is LGHNT and CDR2 FRNRAP. This CDR3 is built from 14 residues. After removal of 2 bases from V and 4 bases from J, the junction contained 3 bases not matched to a gene. As DNA, the CDR3 is TGTGCTAGTGGTTTGACGACAGGGCCAGATACGCAGTATTTT. Amino acids: CASGLTTGPDTQYF.

In its sample, this clone was seen once. This rearrangement joins TRBV24-1 to TRBJ1-1; TRBD1 matches at 8 bases. The CDR3 contains 16 residues. Unmatched junction bases numbered 11, after V lost 6 bases and J lost 3 bases. Germline V gene sequence: CDR1 KGHDR, CDR2 SFDVKD. CDR3 amino acids: CATSTLQGARDTEAFF. CDR3 bases: TGTGCCACCAGTACCTTGCAGGGGGCGCGTGACACTGAAGCTTTCTTT.

The chain is built from TRBV9 and TRBJ2-3; 10 bases align to TRBD2. The junction had 5 bases not matched to a gene; V was cut back by 6 bases and J by 4 bases. This CDR3 comprises 14 residues. Germline values: CDR1 SGDLS, CDR2 YYNGEE. The CDR3 DNA sequence: TGTGCCAGCACAAGCGGGGGGGCTTCAGATACGCAGTATTTT. Its protein product is CASTSGGASDTQYF.

V gene TRBV10-3 combines with J gene TRBJ2-7, with D uncertain. CDR1 is ENHRY, CDR2 SYGVKD, per germline. CDR3 length: 13 residues. Trimming left V 10 bases short and J 6 bases short, with 19 bases between. CDR3 DNA: TGTGCCACGGCCATGGAAGCCCCGGGCGAGCAGTACTTC. Protein product: CATAMEAPGEQYF.

V gene TRBV30 combines with J gene TRBJ1-5, with D possibly TRBD1 on 5 matching bases. The CDR3 is made up of 17 amino acids. The V gene's germline CDR1 is GTSNPN and CDR2 SVGIG (reference sequence). Trimming removed 0 bases at V and 0 bases at J, with 15 bases between. The CDR3 is CAWSVRGRGYSNQPQHF. The CDR3 nucleotides are TGTGCCTGGAGTGTAAGGGGAAGGGGATATAGCAATCAGCCCCAGCATTTT.

This chain links TRBV9 with TRBJ2-1, with 10 bases lining up with TRBD2. The CDR3 extends over 15 amino acids. CDR1 and CDR2 (germline): SGDLS, YYNGEE. V lost 1 base and J lost 6; bases outside the gene matches: 4. CDR3 residues: CASSVLSGGANEQFF. The CDR3 DNA reads as TGTGCCAGCAGCGTATTGAGCGGGGGGGCCAATGAGCAGTTCTTC.

J is TRBJ2-5 and V is TRBV18; maybe TRBD1 (6 bases). Germline V gives CDR1 KGHSH, CDR2 LQKENI. Trimming cost V 3 bases and J 5 bases, with 13 bases left between them. CDR3 length: 14 residues. CDR3 region: CASSPGAPRETQYF. The DNA for the CDR3 is TGTGCCAGCTCACCGGGGGCCCCTCGGGAGACCCAGTACTTC.

In this sample, this clone turned up once. The chain is built from TRBV5-4 and TRBJ2-5; tentatively, D is TRBD1 (6 bases). Germline CDR1 SGHNT, CDR2 YYREEE (reference sequence). The CDR3 has 14 amino acids. V lost 0 bases to trimming and J lost 5 bases, with 11 bases between them. The CDR3 DNA sequence: TGTGCCAGCAGCTTGGGGGGGCTTGCGGAGACCCAGTACTTC. It encodes CASSLGGLAETQYF.

V usage is TRBV29-1 and J usage is TRBJ2-3; D perhaps matches TRBD1 (6 bases). The CDR3 runs 14 residues. Trimming left V 7 bases short and J 1 base short, with 15 bases between. Germline CDR1 is SQVTM and CDR2 is ANQGSEA. Here the CDR3 reads CSDKQGKGTDTQYF. CDR3 bases: TGCAGCGACAAACAGGGTAAGGGCACAGATACGCAGTATTTT.

This rearrangement joins TRBV7-3 to TRBJ2-2; 14 bases match TRBD2. The germline CDR1 and CDR2 sequences are SGHTA and FQGTGA. Losses at the gene ends were 0 bases for V and 2 bases for J; bases not matched to a gene: 8. The CDR3 runs to 20 residues. The CDR3 bases are TGTGCCAGCAGCTTAACTCTCGGACTAGCGGGGGGCTTAAACACCGGGGAGCTGTTTTTT. Encoded protein: CASSLTLGLAGGLNTGELFF.

J is TRBJ1-1 and V is TRBV6-1, with 8 bases identical to TRBD1. This CDR3 comprises 15 residues. Trimming took 2 bases from V and 5 from J; bases not matched to a gene: 7. Germline CDR1 MNHNS, CDR2 SASEGT. This CDR3 is CASSERGTGETEAFF. For the CDR3, the DNA is TGTGCCAGCAGTGAAAGGGGGACAGGTGAAACTGAAGCTTTCTTT.

This rearrangement joins TRBV5-1 to TRBJ2-1, with 7 bases matching TRBD1. CDR3 length: 14 residues. Germline CDR1 and CDR2: SGHRS and YFSETQ. The ends lost 3 bases at V and 3 bases at J; junction bases unmatched: 3. Written as DNA, the CDR3 is TGCGCCAGCAGCTACAGGGGCCTCTACAATGAGCAGTTCTTC. Translated, it gives CASSYRGLYNEQFF.

The chain carries TRBV18 and TRBJ2-7; D is perhaps TRBD2 (7 bases). This CDR3 has 14 residues. Germline V gives CDR1 KGHSH, CDR2 LQKENI. V was cut by 4 bases and J by 2 bases, with 12 bases left in between. The CDR3 spells CASSLRGAPYEQYF. CDR3 sequence (DNA): TGTGCCAGCTCACTCCGGGGGGCACCCTACGAGCAGTACTTC.

The V call is TRBV25-1, the J call TRBJ1-1; 10 bases are shared with TRBD1. CDR3 length: 15 amino acids. CDR1 MGHDK and CDR2 SYGVNS come from the germline V gene. After removal of 4 bases from V and 5 bases from J, the junction contained 7 bases not matched to a gene. CDR3 loop: CASSGRTGGGTEAFF. CDR3 DNA sequence: TGTGCCAGCAGTGGAAGGACAGGGGGTGGGACTGAAGCTTTCTTT.

This rearrangement joins TRBV6-5 to TRBJ2-7; 9 bases agree with TRBD1. V trimming: 0 bases; J trimming: 5 bases; junction bases outside the gene matches: 5. CDR1 is MNHEY, CDR2 SVGAGI, per germline. This CDR3 region has 15 residues. CDR3 coding DNA: TGTGCCAGCAGTTACTCTGGGACAGGGCAGGACGAGCAGTACTTC. As protein: CASSYSGTGQDEQYF.

This chain connects TRBV20-1 to TRBJ1-2, with 7 bases matching TRBD1. With 6 bases clipped from V and 11 bases from J, the junction kept 9 bases outside the gene matches. Germline CDR1 DFQATT, CDR2 SNEGSKA (reference sequence). This CDR3 contains 11 residues. CDR3 coding DNA: TGCAGTGCATCCCGACAGGGTGGGTACACCTTC. Its translation: CSASRQGGYTF.

The rearrangement links TRBV2 to TRBJ1-2; no definite D call. The CDR3 loop spans 14 amino acids. Trimming left V 1 base short and J 4 bases short, with 10 bases between. Germline loops: CDR1 SNHLY, CDR2 FYNNEI. The CDR3 here is CASSEGVGSYGYTF. In DNA, the CDR3 is TGTGCCAGCAGTGAAGGGGTTGGGAGCTATGGCTACACCTTC.

The genes are TRBV30 and TRBJ1-5; D not certain. V was cut by 4 bases and J by 5 bases, with 12 bases left in between. This CDR3 has 13 amino acids. Germline lookup yields CDR1 GTSNPN and CDR2 SVGIG (reference sequence). CDR3: CAWTSNRDQPQHF. Here the CDR3 DNA reads TGTGCCTGGACTAGTAACCGAGATCAGCCCCAGCATTTT. The variable domain in full, with the rest retrieved from reference TRBV30 and TRBJ1-5, is SQTIHQWPATLVQPVGSPLSLECTVEGTSNPNLYWYRQAAGRGLQLLFYSVGIGQISSEVPQNLSASRPQDRQFILSSKKLLLSDSGFYLCAWTSNRDQPQHFGDGTRLSIL.

The chain recombines TRBV10-3 with TRBJ2-3, with D possibly matching TRBD2 (7 bases). Germline V gives CDR1 ENHRY, CDR2 SYGVKD. This CDR3 is built from 13 residues. The germline V and J ends were trimmed by 9 bases and 2 bases, with 12 bases remaining between them. CDR3 sequence (DNA): TGTGCCATTCGGGGGGCAGACACAGATACGCAGTATTTT. This sequence encodes CAIRGADTDTQYF.

V is TRBV11-3 and J is TRBJ2-2, with D perhaps TRBD2 (7 bases). Germline V CDR1 and CDR2: SGHNT, YENEEA. Trimming took 5 bases from V and 0 from J, leaving 10 bases between them. The CDR3 consists of 15 residues. CDR3 DNA sequence: TGTGCCAGCAGCGGCGGGGGCGCGAACACCGGGGAGCTGTTTTTT. Its protein product is CASSGGGANTGELFF. Variable domain in full (rest from reference TRBV11-3 and TRBJ2-2): EAGVVQSPRYKIIEKKQPVAFWCNPISGHNTLYWYLQNLGQGPELLIRYENEEAVDDSQLPKDRFSAERLKGVDSTLKIQPAELGDSAVYLCASSGGGANTGELFFGEGSRLTVL.

This chain connects TRBV4-1 to TRBJ1-1; 8 bases are a match to TRBD1. The CDR3 sequence is 14 residues long. With 5 bases clipped from V and 3 bases from J, the junction kept 5 bases outside the gene matches. CDR1 is MGHRA, CDR2 YSYEKL, per germline. The CDR3 loop is CASSARQGHTEAFF. The CDR3 DNA reads TGCGCCAGCAGCGCCCGACAGGGGCACACTGAAGCTTTCTTT.

Regarding this clone: The same CDR3 also results from other DNA sequences found in this sample. J is TRBJ1-5 and V is TRBV2; unclear D gene. CDR3 size: 11 residues. In germline, CDR1 is SNHLY, CDR2 FYNNEI. V shed 5 bases and J shed 4 bases, with 3 bases lying between them. CDR3 nucleotides: TGTGCCAGCAGTCTTAATCAGCCCCAGCATTTT. Encoded protein: CASSLNQPQHF.